Below, 24 T cell receptor beta chains from the same sample are listed, as sequenced in a study of T cell responses to AZD1222 COVID-19 vaccine. Sequenced by immunoSEQ multiplex PCR; TCRdb stores in-frame clones only, minus some. The table lists approximately 100,000 clones, less than 85% of them singletons. The sequenced sample was peripheral blood, obtained 28 days after the second AZD1222 dose. Receptors were obtained from an adult who received the AZD1222 COVID-19 vaccine.

J is TRBJ1-1 and V is TRBV19; TRBD1 matches at 8 bases. Germline trimming cut 7 bases from V and 4 bases from J; bases unmatched to any gene: 8. This CDR3 comprises 14 residues. CDR1 is LNHDA and CDR2 is SQIVND in the germline V gene (reference sequence). CDR3 in DNA: TGTGCCAGTACTCTAGCCAGGGGGCCCACTGAAGCTTTCTTT. Protein: CASTLARGPTEAFF.

V is TRBV7-3 and J is TRBJ2-7; D possibly matches TRBD1 or TRBD2 (5 bases each). Trimming shortened V by 2 bases and J by 4 bases, and 9 bases separated the two germline ends. CDR1 is SGHTA and CDR2 is FQGTGA in the germline V gene. This CDR3 has 13 residues. The CDR3 coding sequence is TGTGCCAGCAGCTTAGGCAGGGAGTACGAGCAGTACTTC. This codes for CASSLGREYEQYF.

The chain joins TRBV2 to TRBJ2-7, with a weak D call TRBD2 (5 bases). With 10 bases removed from V and 2 bases from J, the gap between germline ends came to 24 bases. From germline, CDR1 is SNHLY and CDR2 FYNNEI. The CDR3 totals 16 residues. CDR3 coding DNA: TGTGCCAACTCGATTACTGAGGGAGCACCTGCCTACGAGCAGTACTTC. This sequence encodes CANSITEGAPAYEQYF.

The chain joins TRBV30 to TRBJ1-5; weak D call: TRBD1 (6 bases). The length of the CDR3 is 14 residues. V lost 0 bases to trimming and J lost 6 bases, with 12 bases between them. Germline assignment: CDR1 GTSNPN and CDR2 SVGIG (reference sequence). The CDR3 DNA is TGTGCCTGGAGTGTACGTAGGGGGACTCAGCCCCAGCATTTT. It translates to CAWSVRRGTQPQHF.

The chain combines TRBV9 with TRBJ1-6; D is unresolved. Germline lookup yields CDR1 SGDLS and CDR2 YYNGEE. The CDR3 runs 14 residues. Trimming removed 7 bases at V and 7 bases at J, with 15 bases between. The CDR3 bases are TGTGCCAGCGGTAGAGTCGGAGAGAATTCACCCCTCCACTTT. Its translation: CASGRVGENSPLHF.

The CDR3 coding sequence is TGTGCCAGCAGCTTAATGGGGAGCACAGATACGCAGTATTTT. Its translation: CASSLMGSTDTQYF. V is TRBV7-2 and J is TRBJ2-3; D call uncertain. This CDR3 has 14 amino acids. Trimming took off 2 bases at V and 0 bases at J, with 6 bases between the two ends. Germline assignment: CDR1 SGHTA and CDR2 FQGNSA.

CDR3 in amino acids: CASSLWDSGRASYEQYF. CDR3 DNA: TGTGCCAGCAGCTTATGGGACAGCGGGAGAGCCTCCTACGAGCAGTACTTC. The chain recombines TRBV7-2 with TRBJ2-7; D perhaps matches TRBD2 (8 bases). Deletions cut 2 bases from V and 0 bases from J, with 17 bases between. Germline-derived CDR1 and CDR2 are SGHTA and FQGNSA. The CDR3 contains 17 residues.

The rearrangement links TRBV18 to TRBJ1-5; D possibly corresponds to TRBD1 (6 bases). V shed 3 bases and J shed 0 bases, with 18 bases lying between them. The germline CDR1 and CDR2 sequences are KGHSH and LQKENI. The CDR3 sequence is 18 residues long. As DNA, the CDR3 is TGTGCCAGCTCACCGAAATTGACAGGAGGGTATAGCAATCAGCCCCAGCATTTT. It translates to CASSPKLTGGYSNQPQHF.

The V and J genes are TRBV2 and TRBJ2-3; no reliable D call. The CDR3 has 13 amino acids. Germline V CDR1 and CDR2: SNHLY, FYNNEI. V lost 7 bases and J 2 bases, leaving 10 bases between the germline ends. The CDR3 bases are TGTGCCAGCATTCCAGGAAACACAGATACGCAGTATTTT. This codes for CASIPGNTDTQYF.

In this sample, this clone turned up once. This rearrangement joins TRBV14 to TRBJ2-2; the match to TRBD2 covers 7 bases. The CDR3 spans 17 residues. From germline, CDR1 is SGHDN and CDR2 FVKESK. V lost 3 bases to trimming and J lost 4 bases; unmatched junction nucleotides: 11. The CDR3 nucleotides read TGTGCCAGCAGCCATTCCCTATGGGGGGGGACCACCGGGGAGCTGTTTTTT. It translates to CASSHSLWGGTTGELFF.

J is TRBJ1-2 and V is TRBV6-5, with 10 bases that match TRBD1. Unmatched junction bases numbered 9, after V lost 7 bases and J lost 4 bases. CDR3 length: 15 amino acids. The germline gives CDR1 MNHEY, CDR2 SVGAGI. CDR3: CASTSDRGGSYGYTF. In DNA, the CDR3 is TGTGCCAGCACCTCGGACAGGGGGGGTAGCTATGGCTACACCTTC.

This clone was seen just once. The chain employs TRBV10-3 and TRBJ2-6; D may be TRBD1 or TRBD2 (6 bases each). The CDR3 runs to 17 residues. Germline CDR1 ENHRY, CDR2 SYGVKD. Trimming stripped 7 bases from V and 0 bases from J, with 16 bases between. The CDR3 DNA reads as TGTGCCATCAAGGAGGGCAGGGGAGCCTCTGGGGCCAACGTCCTGACTTTC. Amino acid sequence: CAIKEGRGASGANVLTF.

This clone showed up just once. The genes are TRBV28 and TRBJ2-7, with D possibly matching TRBD2 (6 bases). V was trimmed by 6 bases and J by 6 bases, leaving 12 bases between them. CDR3 length: 12 amino acids. Germline CDR1 is MDHEN and CDR2 is SYDVKM. This chain's CDR3 is CASSSGQFEQYF. The CDR3 DNA is TGTGCCAGCAGCAGCGGGCAGTTCGAGCAGTACTTC.

This clone was seen only a few times. The chain uses TRBV28 and TRBJ2-7; 10 bases agree with TRBD2. CDR1 is MDHEN and CDR2 is SYDVKM in the germline V gene. This CDR3 region has 14 residues. J was trimmed by 2 bases and V by 5 bases; bases with no gene match: 3. The CDR3 is CASSPSGRPYEQYF. The CDR3 nucleotides read TGTGCCAGCAGTCCTAGCGGGAGACCCTACGAGCAGTACTTC.

The chain combines TRBV30 with TRBJ1-4, with TRBD1 identical over 12 bases. Per germline, CDR1 GTSNPN and CDR2 SVGIG (reference sequence). This CDR3 comprises 18 residues. The ends lost 6 bases at V and 8 bases at J; junction bases unmatched: 19. The CDR3 region has the DNA TGTGCCTGCACCACCGTGGGGACAGGGGGCCGGGTAGGGGAAAAACTGTTTTTT. Its protein product is CACTTVGTGGRVGEKLFF.

A note on this clone: The sample holds other DNA sequences that translate to the same CDR3. The V and J genes are TRBV19 and TRBJ1-5; D gene ambiguous. This CDR3 comprises 16 residues. The germline gives CDR1 LNHDA, CDR2 SQIVND (reference sequence). With 2 bases removed from V and 0 bases from J, the gap between germline ends came to 11 bases. The CDR3 spells CASSIINRGSNQPQHF. In DNA, the CDR3 is TGTGCCAGTAGTATAATTAATCGTGGTAGCAATCAGCCCCAGCATTTT.

The chain has TRBV6-6 and TRBJ2-1; no firm D call. The CDR3 contains 15 residues. Germline CDR1 reads MNHNY; CDR2 reads SVGAGI (reference sequence). V lost 4 bases, J lost 4 bases, and 14 bases lay in between. CDR3 coding DNA: TGTGCCAGCAGTTCGGACGGACCTGGGTACAATGAGCAGTTCTTC. Translating it yields CASSSDGPGYNEQFF.

The chain employs TRBV19 and TRBJ2-7, with D perhaps given as TRBD1 or TRBD2 (5 bases each). There are 14 residues in the CDR3. Germline CDR1 and CDR2: LNHDA and SQIVND (reference sequence). Trimming removed 6 bases from V and 2 bases from J, with 14 bases in between. CDR3 sequence (DNA): TGTGCCAGTAGCAGAGGGGATGGTCCCTACGAGCAGTACTTC. Translating it yields CASSRGDGPYEQYF. Drawing the rest from reference TRBV19 and TRBJ2-7, the complete variable domain is DGGITQSPKYLFRKEGQNVTLSCEQNLNHDAMYWYRQDPGQGLRLIYYSQIVNDFQKGDIAEGYSVSREKKESFPLTVTSAQKNPTAFYLCASSRGDGPYEQYFGPGTRLTVT.

The rearrangement joins TRBV7-6 to TRBJ2-1; TRBD2 matches at 11 bases. Germline assignment: CDR1 SGHVS and CDR2 FNYEAQ. This CDR3 has 15 amino acids. Trimming cost V 2 bases and J 7 bases; bases outside gene matches: 4. CDR3 sequence: CASSLLAGGANEQFF. The DNA for the CDR3 is TGTGCCAGCAGCTTACTAGCGGGAGGAGCGAATGAGCAGTTCTTC.

The J gene is TRBJ2-3, the V gene TRBV4-1; D remains ambiguous. V was cut by 3 bases and J by 1 base, with 11 bases left in between. Germline V gives CDR1 MGHRA, CDR2 YSYEKL. The CDR3 loop spans 15 amino acids. The CDR3 is CASSQLELRTDTQYF. The CDR3 DNA is TGCGCCAGCAGCCAGTTAGAGCTCCGCACAGATACGCAGTATTTT.

The chain joins TRBV7-2 to TRBJ1-4; D gene ambiguous. Trimming shortened V by 1 base and J by 11 bases, and 17 bases separated the two germline ends. Germline loops: CDR1 SGHTA, CDR2 FQGNSA. The CDR3 is made up of 15 amino acids. CDR3 nucleotide sequence: TGTGCCAGCAGCTTAGGTAGCAGTACTATCGGGAAACTGTTTTTT. Protein product: CASSLGSSTIGKLFF.

The V and J genes are TRBV12-3 or TRBV12-4 and TRBJ1-2; 9 positions agree with TRBD1. This CDR3 contains 13 residues. With V trimmed by 3 bases and J by 8 bases, 4 bases remained unmatched. In nucleotides, the CDR3 is TGTGCCAGCAGTTTCAAGACAGGGGGAGGCTACACCTTC. Translating gives CASSFKTGGGYTF.

The chain carries TRBV24-1 and TRBJ2-7; no clear D gene. Germline values: CDR1 KGHDR, CDR2 SFDVKD. Trimming removed 7 bases from V and 6 bases from J, with 24 bases in between. The CDR3 has 16 amino acids. CDR3 region: CATSGEPGLELREQYF. The CDR3 region has the DNA TGTGCCACCAGCGGTGAACCCGGTCTAGAGCTACGCGAGCAGTACTTC.

The chain is built from TRBV28 and TRBJ1-1, with D perhaps matching TRBD1 (5 bases). CDR1 and CDR2 from the germline V gene are MDHEN and SYDVKM. The CDR3 has 14 residues. Trimming pared 7 bases from V and 2 bases from J, leaving 14 bases between. CDR3 nucleotide sequence: TGTGCCAGCACCTTAGACAGCGCCAACACTGAAGCTTTCTTT. It yields the protein CASTLDSANTEAFF. The whole variable domain, filled in from reference TRBV28 and TRBJ1-1, reads DVKVTQSSRYLVKRTGEKVFLECVQDMDHENMFWYRQDPGLGLRLIYFSYDVKMKEKGDIPEGYSVSREKKERFSLILESASTNQTSMYLCASTLDSANTEAFFGQGTRLTVV.